Ten or more counts support the clone carrying this TCR beta chain. Its target is unknown. These data belong to a study of T cell repertoires in cytomegalovirus infection. The study, taken as a whole, reports: Ex vivo, HLA-C-restricted CMV-specific TCR beta clonotypes prevailed over the rest of the response. There were carriers of CMV plus the relevant HLA, and cumulative public TCR beta family frequency identified them.

TCRdb re-called the reads with MiXCR, one entry per CDR3 protein. The sample shows more than 500,000 distinct CDR3 sequences, about 17% of them seen only once. This CDR3 has 15 residues. Per germline, CDR1 SGHTA and CDR2 FQGNSA. J lost 5 bases, V lost 7 bases, and 4 bases had no gene match. The sequenced sample consisted of CD8+ T cells from PBMCs. The TCR sequence derives from a human donor in good health (CMV status not recorded). Some clones in this sample may be carry-over from other donors' samples. The genes are TRBV7-2 and TRBJ2-1, with 14 bases identical to TRBD2. This CDR3 is CASTRTSGRNNEQFF. In DNA, the CDR3 is TGTGCCAGCACCCGGACTAGCGGGAGGAACAATGAGCAGTTCTTC.